This T cell receptor (beta chain) was captured by sequencing in a study of beta chain features in type 1 diabetes. Background on the study: Patient and healthy donor groups were alike in age, gender and cell yields. The number of sorted cells examined across all samples was 107,917,701.

Sorting of CD4+ naive, central memory, regulatory and stem cell-like memory cells was performed via CD45RO/CCR7/CD25/CD127/CD95/CD27. General study results and limits: Moderate but significant shortening of TCRB CDR3s was recorded in all four CD4+ subsets from Type 1 diabetes patients.

This CDR3 spans 17 amino acids. Germline V gene data show CDR1 as SGDLS and CDR2 as YYNGEE. V dropped 4 bases and J dropped 1; count of bases not matched to a gene: 10. Since all of the isolated RNA was reverse transcribed, expressed TCRB transcripts were what got sequenced. Clones were read by immunoSEQ multiplex PCR, and TCRdb kept only the in-frame ones, dropping some. This table holds roughly 150,000 clones, approximately 10% found once. This clone was counted only a few times. The antigen remains unidentified. The material sequenced was central memory CD4+ T cells from blood. This rearrangement joins TRBV9 to TRBJ2-7; TRBD1 agrees at 11 bases. This sequence originates from a man aged 25-40 years with type 1 diabetes. The CDR3 is CASSPRDRGFVSYEQYF. The CDR3 DNA reads TGTGCCAGCAGCCCCCGGGACAGGGGGTTCGTGTCCTACGAGCAGTACTTC.